The TCR beta chain under discussion was sequenced for a study of blood T cell repertoires in COVID-19. On the study more broadly: COVID-19 samples collected from the United States, Italy and Spain covered acute and convalescent phases. Sources were T cells, B-cell-depleted T cells, or PBMCs; the material itself was cDNA or gDNA.

Germline loops: CDR1 MNHEY, CDR2 SMNVEV (reference sequence). The CDR3 extends over 14 amino acids. Trimming removed 7 bases at V and 2 bases at J, with 15 bases between. Per the study methods: Amplified reference gene primers provided the basis for estimating nucleated cell counts. Repertoires were generated with immunoSEQ multiplex PCR, while TCRdb's copy carries only in-frame clones and drops some. From that table come the V and J calls and clone size; the DNA was used to work out D and trimming. The profile shows 150,000 to 200,000 clones, about 83% of them singletons. Seattle patients were enrolled during active infection and followed longitudinally.

The chain couples TRBV27 to TRBJ2-7, with TRBD1 as a possible D gene (6 bases). This clonotype was obtained from a woman in her 70s with COVID-19, enrolled during active disease. Sequences were obtained from peripheral blood. This CDR3 reads CASIRPGDPYEQYF. CDR3 sequence (DNA): TGTGCCAGCATTCGTCCAGGGGACCCCTACGAGCAGTACTTC.